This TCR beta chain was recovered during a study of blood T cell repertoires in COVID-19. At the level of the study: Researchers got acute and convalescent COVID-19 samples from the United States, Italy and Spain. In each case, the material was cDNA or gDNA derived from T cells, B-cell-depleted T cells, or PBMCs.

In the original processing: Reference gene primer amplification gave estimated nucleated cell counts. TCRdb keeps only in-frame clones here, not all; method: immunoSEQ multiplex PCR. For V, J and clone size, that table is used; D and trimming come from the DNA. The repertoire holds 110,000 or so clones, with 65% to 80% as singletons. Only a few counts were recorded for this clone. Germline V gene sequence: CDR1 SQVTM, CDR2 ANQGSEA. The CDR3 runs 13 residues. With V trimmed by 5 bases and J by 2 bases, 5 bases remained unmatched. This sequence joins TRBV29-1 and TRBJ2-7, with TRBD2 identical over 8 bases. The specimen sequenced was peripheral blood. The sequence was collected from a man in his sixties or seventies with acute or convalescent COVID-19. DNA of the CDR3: TGCAGCGTTTCCGGGGGGGGCCCCTACGAGCAGTACTTC. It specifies CSVSGGGPYEQYF.